This T cell receptor beta chain is from a study of blood T cell repertoires in COVID-19. Study overall: Samples representing acute and convalescent COVID-19 were sourced from the United States, Italy and Spain. The analysed material was cDNA or gDNA that came from T cells, B-cell-depleted T cells, or PBMCs.

In the original analysis: Nucleated cell counts were estimated from reference gene primer amplification. Here immunoSEQ multiplex PCR was the method, and the copy in TCRdb shows in-frame clones only, minus some. From that table come the V and J calls and clone size; the DNA was used to work out D and trimming. The profile shows approximately 140,000 clones, 80% of them singletons. Germline CDR1 reads SGHNT; CDR2 reads YYREEE (reference sequence). CDR3 length: 17 amino acids. The J segment lost 0 bases and the V segment lost 4 bases, leaving 7 bases of the junction unmatched. The TCR sequence derives from a man between 60 and 75 years old with active or convalescent COVID-19. Specimen: peripheral blood. The chain combines TRBV5-4 with TRBJ2-3, with 11 nucleotides matching TRBD2. DNA for the CDR3: TGTGCCAGCAGCGCGACTACTAGCGGGGGTAGCACAGATACGCAGTATTTT. Its translation: CASSATTSGGSTDTQYF.